This entry lists 27 T cell receptor beta chains sequenced from one sample in a study of shared clonotypes between healthy human individuals. The method was immunoSEQ multiplex PCR; TCRdb's version includes in-frame clones alone and lacks a portion of them. In the table there are 2.3 million or so clones, just over 90% of which are singletons. The sample consisted of naive CD4+ T cells from PBMCs. Described subset: CD45RA+ positively selected. The receptors were gathered from a man between 18 and 29 years old in good health. Some clones in this sample may be carry-over from other donors' samples.

This rearrangement joins TRBV11-3 to TRBJ2-1, with unresolved D. Germline values: CDR1 SGHNT, CDR2 YENEEA. V lost 1 base and J 2 bases, leaving 9 bases between the germline ends. The CDR3 is 15 residues long. CDR3 protein: CASSLGFWAYNEQFF. CDR3 nucleotides: TGTGCCAGCAGCTTAGGGTTCTGGGCCTACAATGAGCAGTTCTTC.

V is TRBV25-1 and J is TRBJ1-4; D unclear. V was pared by 4 bases and J by 0 bases, with 9 bases between. Germline CDR1 is MGHDK and CDR2 is SYGVNS. This CDR3 region has 15 residues. The CDR3 loop is CASSVGGATNEKLFF. The CDR3 bases are TGTGCCAGCAGTGTAGGAGGTGCAACTAATGAAAAACTGTTTTTT.

V gene TRBV6-5 combines with J gene TRBJ2-5; a possible D gene is TRBD2 (5 bases). The CDR3 has 15 residues. Germline assignment: CDR1 MNHEY and CDR2 SVGAGI. V dropped 0 bases and J dropped 4 bases, with 12 bases sitting between them. The DNA for the CDR3 is TGTGCCAGCAGTTACTCGTCCGGGGATTTAGAGACCCAGTACTTC. It translates to CASSYSSGDLETQYF.

This rearrangement joins TRBV29-1 to TRBJ2-1, with D possibly being TRBD2 (5 bases). V was trimmed by 6 bases and J by 6 bases, leaving 21 bases between them. Germline V gene sequence: CDR1 SQVTM, CDR2 ANQGSEA. The CDR3 extends over 15 amino acids. The DNA of the CDR3 is TGCAGCGTCCCGACCCTGGGGTCTAGCTCCAATGAGCAGTTCTTC. Protein: CSVPTLGSSSNEQFF.

V and J are TRBV18 and TRBJ2-3; possibly TRBD1 or TRBD2 for D (5 bases each). The V gene lost 2 bases and the J gene lost 6 bases, with 18 bases spanning the gap. The CDR3 contains 16 residues. The germline gives CDR1 KGHSH, CDR2 LQKENI. Written as DNA, the CDR3 is TGTGCCAGCTCACCAGAGGGGCTCATCAAGACGGATACGCAGTATTTT. It specifies CASSPEGLIKTDTQYF.

The chain carries TRBV27 and TRBJ2-1, with 11 bases matching TRBD2. The V gene's germline CDR1 is MNHEY and CDR2 SMNVEV (reference sequence). The CDR3 extends over 17 amino acids. J lost 0 bases, V lost 4 bases, and 5 bases had no gene match. As DNA, the CDR3 is TGTGCCAGCAGTTCCCGACTAGCGGGGAGCTCCTACAATGAGCAGTTCTTC. Residues: CASSSRLAGSSYNEQFF.

The DNA of the CDR3 is TGTGCCAGCATTAGCAGGGGACAGGGTCCCCACGAGCAGTACTTC. Translated: CASISRGQGPHEQYF. The chain employs TRBV28 and TRBJ2-7; 9 bases agree with TRBD1. Germline CDR1 is MDHEN and CDR2 is SYDVKM. The length of the CDR3 is 15 residues. V gave up 7 bases and J gave up 5 bases; unmatched junction bases: 12.

This chain joins TRBV5-1 and TRBJ2-1; TRBD2 might be the D (5 bases). The CDR3 is made up of 17 amino acids. V shed 2 bases and J shed 7 bases, with 22 bases lying between them. The germline CDR1 and CDR2 sequences are SGHRS and YFSETQ. CDR3 residues: CASSFGSVGTLANEQFF. The CDR3, as DNA: TGCGCCAGCAGCTTTGGGAGTGTAGGCACCTTGGCAAATGAGCAGTTCTTC.

The chain recombines TRBV4-3 with TRBJ2-3; D uncertain. The CDR3 is 14 amino acids. Trimming stripped 0 bases from V and 5 bases from J, with 9 bases between. Germline CDR1 and CDR2: LGHNA and YSLEER. The DNA for the CDR3 is TGCGCCAGCAGCCAAGATGAGCCCGGAGATACGCAGTATTTT. It yields the protein CASSQDEPGDTQYF.

The rearrangement links TRBV5-5 to TRBJ1-3, with D unclear. This CDR3 is built from 15 residues. V lost 4 bases and J lost 0, with 11 bases in between. Germline V CDR1 and CDR2: SGHKS, YYEKEE (reference sequence). CDR3 DNA sequence: TGTGCCAGCAGCCTACGACCTTTCTCTGGAAACACCATATATTTT. Its translation: CASSLRPFSGNTIYF. Complete variable domain (other parts from reference TRBV5-5 and TRBJ1-3): DAGVTQSPTHLIKTRGQQVTLRCSPISGHKSVSWYQQVLGQGPQFIFQYYEKEERGRGNFPDRFSARQFPNYSSELNVNALLLGDSALYLCASSLRPFSGNTIYFGEGSWLTVV.

This chain joins TRBV10-3 and TRBJ2-1; D tentatively reads TRBD1 or TRBD2 (6 bases each). The CDR3 is 18 residues long. Germline CDR1 ENHRY, CDR2 SYGVKD. Trimming took off 2 bases at V and 0 bases at J, with 17 bases between the two ends. The CDR3 DNA is TGTGCCATCAGTGAGGGCTCGGGGGCAGTATTCTCCTACAATGAGCAGTTCTTC. It is translated as CAISEGSGAVFSYNEQFF.

DNA of the CDR3: TGTGCCCCCCAACAGAGCTCCTACGAGCAGTACTTC. This sequence encodes CAPQQSSYEQYF. This chain uses TRBV19 with TRBJ2-7; D is undetermined. V lost 11 bases, J lost 0 bases, and 11 bases lay in between. The germline V gene has CDR1 LNHDA and CDR2 SQIVND (reference sequence). The CDR3 has 12 amino acids.

The rearrangement uses TRBV10-2 and TRBJ2-7; TRBD2 aligns across 11 bases. There are 14 residues in the CDR3. Germline V lookup: CDR1 WSHSY, CDR2 SAAADI. V lost 4 bases and J lost 3; bases outside the gene matches: 2. The CDR3 bases are TGCGCCAGCAGTGGACTAGCGGGACGCTACGAGCAGTACTTC. Amino acids: CASSGLAGRYEQYF.

The gene calls are TRBV11-2 and TRBJ2-1; the D is unclear. Germline assignment: CDR1 SGHAT and CDR2 FQNNGV. The V end lost 0 bases, the J end lost 8 bases, and 8 bases lay between the germline ends. The CDR3 contains 13 residues. The CDR3 region has the DNA TGTGCCAGCAGCTTAGATCGGCCCCATGAGCAGTTCTTC. Amino acid sequence: CASSLDRPHEQFF.

V usage is TRBV9 and J usage is TRBJ2-1; D gene unclear. This CDR3 comprises 15 residues. Germline V gene lookup returns CDR1 SGDLS and CDR2 YYNGEE. V was pared by 4 bases and J by 6 bases, with 17 bases between. CDR3 sequence (DNA): TGTGCCAGCAGCACCAGGACGGACCCTCGCAATGAGCAGTTCTTC. As protein: CASSTRTDPRNEQFF.

The chain recombines TRBV4-2 with TRBJ2-7; 10 nucleotides agree with TRBD2. V lost 4 bases and J lost 3; bases outside the gene matches: 6. The CDR3 loop spans 15 amino acids. Germline CDR1 reads LGHNA; CDR2 reads YNFKEQ. The CDR3 DNA is TGTGCCAGCAGCCGAGGACTAGCGGAGCTCTACGAGCAGTACTTC. It specifies CASSRGLAELYEQYF.

The J gene is TRBJ1-2, the V gene TRBV2; D unresolved. The CDR3 consists of 12 residues. Germline V gene sequence: CDR1 SNHLY, CDR2 FYNNEI. The V end was cut by 10 bases, the J end by 2 bases, with 11 bases between. The CDR3, as DNA: TGTGCCATCCTTAGGCAGAACTATGGCTACACCTTC. Its protein is CAILRQNYGYTF.

The chain has TRBV7-2 and TRBJ2-1, with D possibly called TRBD1 or TRBD2 (6 bases each). Trimming stripped 0 bases from V and 2 bases from J, with 11 bases between. CDR3 size: 16 residues. CDR1 SGHTA and CDR2 FQGNSA come from the germline V gene. The CDR3 region is CASSLALGGTYNEQFF. For the CDR3, the DNA is TGTGCCAGCAGCTTAGCGCTAGGGGGGACCTACAATGAGCAGTTCTTC.

The chain joins TRBV18 to TRBJ1-5; 11 bases fit TRBD1. This CDR3 contains 17 residues. CDR1 KGHSH and CDR2 LQKENI come from the germline V gene. Unmatched junction bases numbered 7, after V lost 3 bases and J lost 3 bases. CDR3: CASSPGQGGVHNQPQHF. Here the CDR3 DNA reads TGTGCCAGCTCACCGGGACAGGGGGGGGTCCACAATCAGCCCCAGCATTTT.

This sequence joins TRBV19 and TRBJ2-1, with 7 bases lining up with TRBD1. This CDR3 spans 15 amino acids. Germline V gene lookup returns CDR1 LNHDA and CDR2 SQIVND (reference sequence). J lost 0 bases, V lost 6 bases, and 5 bases had no gene match. The CDR3 DNA is TGTGCCAGTAGACCCCCAGGGGGCTCCTACAATGAGCAGTTCTTC. Its protein product is CASRPPGGSYNEQFF. Using reference TRBV19 and TRBJ2-1 for the parts outside the CDR3, the full variable domain is DGGITQSPKYLFRKEGQNVTLSCEQNLNHDAMYWYRQDPGQGLRLIYYSQIVNDFQKGDIAEGYSVSREKKESFPLTVTSAQKNPTAFYLCASRPPGGSYNEQFFGPGTRLTVL.

The gene calls are TRBV29-1 and TRBJ2-1, with TRBD2 identical over 8 bases. Unmatched junction bases numbered 14, after V lost 7 bases and J lost 9 bases. Germline V gene sequence: CDR1 SQVTM, CDR2 ANQGSEA. This CDR3 contains 14 residues. CDR3 bases: TGCAGCGCGCAGCTAGCGGGCAGGACCTTTGAGCAGTTCTTC. Translation gives CSAQLAGRTFEQFF.

J is TRBJ1-2 and V is TRBV19, with TRBD1 matching over 11 bases. This CDR3 region has 15 residues. The germline V gene has CDR1 LNHDA and CDR2 SQIVND (reference sequence). Unmatched junction bases numbered 9, after V lost 9 bases and J lost 3 bases. Here the CDR3 DNA reads TGTGCCAGCACTAACCCGGGACAGGGGGACTATGGCTACACCTTC. It codes for CASTNPGQGDYGYTF.

This chain uses TRBV18 with TRBJ2-1; D call uncertain. The V gene's germline CDR1 is KGHSH and CDR2 LQKENI. This CDR3 has 12 amino acids. V was clipped by 3 bases and J by 10 bases, with 10 bases between them. CDR3 amino acids: CASSPALPEQFF. The CDR3 DNA is TGTGCCAGCTCACCCGCCCTCCCGGAGCAGTTCTTC.

The CDR3 DNA follows: TGTGCCAGCAGCTTAGGAAGGGACACCTATGGAAACACCATATATTTT. It is translated as CASSLGRDTYGNTIYF. V usage is TRBV7-9 and J usage is TRBJ1-3; D perhaps matches TRBD1 (6 bases). V shed 1 base and J shed 3 bases, with 13 bases lying between them. The germline CDR1 and CDR2 sequences are SEHNR and FQNEAQ (reference sequence). This CDR3 has 16 amino acids. Based on the CDR3 plus reference TRBV7-9 and TRBJ1-3, the full variable domain is DTGVSQNPRHKITKRGQNVTFRCDPISEHNRLYWYRQTLGQGPEFLTYFQNEAQLEKSRLLSDRFSAERPKGSFSTLEIQRTEQGDSAMYLCASSLGRDTYGNTIYFGEGSWLTVV.

This rearrangement joins TRBV28 to TRBJ2-5; no clear D gene. Trimming took 3 bases from V and 4 from J, leaving 12 bases between them. The germline gives CDR1 MDHEN, CDR2 SYDVKM. This CDR3 region has 14 residues. The CDR3 sequence: CASSFFRVLETQYF. CDR3 DNA: TGTGCCAGCAGTTTTTTTAGGGTCCTAGAGACCCAGTACTTC. The entire variable domain, with the rest obtained from reference TRBV28 and TRBJ2-5, is as follows: DVKVTQSSRYLVKRTGEKVFLECVQDMDHENMFWYRQDPGLGLRLIYFSYDVKMKEKGDIPEGYSVSREKKERFSLILESASTNQTSMYLCASSFFRVLETQYFGPGTRLLVL.

The J gene is TRBJ1-2, the V gene TRBV2; maybe TRBD1 (5 bases). Germline CDR1 SNHLY, CDR2 FYNNEI. The length of the CDR3 is 15 residues. Between the trimmed V and J ends, which lost 6 bases and 7 bases, there was a span of 21 bases. The CDR3 region is CASRGTAAGRIGYTF. In DNA form, the CDR3 reads TGTGCCAGCAGGGGGACTGCAGCAGGCAGGATTGGCTACACCTTC.

In the case of this clone: Other nucleotide sequences in the sample specify the same CDR3. The gene calls are TRBV5-1 and TRBJ2-1, with 7 bases fitting TRBD2. CDR1 and CDR2 from the germline V gene are SGHRS and YFSETQ. The J segment lost 0 bases and the V segment lost 0 bases, leaving 3 bases of the junction unmatched. This CDR3 contains 16 residues. CDR3 sequence reads: CASSLGRGSSYNEQFF. The CDR3, as DNA: TGCGCCAGCAGCTTGGGGCGGGGGAGCTCCTACAATGAGCAGTTCTTC.